A selection of T cell receptor beta chains follows, all from one sample in a study of CD4 and CD8 cells across lung adenocarcinoma regions. TCRdb re-called the PCR reads through MiXCR, storing one row per CDR3 protein. The repertoire consists of 1,900 or so distinct CDR3 sequences, with 35% to 55% occurring once and the leading ten covering 20% to 25%. Sequenced sample: CD4+ T cells from the center of a lung tumor. The origin of the receptors is a female donor with lung adenocarcinoma. The CD4 and CD8 labels of this study may be unreliable. Each CDR3 is given with its conserved first and last residue. D genes are given only for firm matches. Size values are once, few and many counts, or a class for expanded clones, and some rows have none.

V gene	clone size	J gene	D gene	CDR3 protein	CDR3 DNA
TRBV9	few	TRBJ2-1	TRBD2	CASSVEAGGWDEQFF	TGTGCCAGCAGCGTAGAAGCGGGAGGTTGGGATGAGCAGTTCTTC
TRBV6-1	large	TRBJ2-4	TRBD1	CASTPVDRADIQYF	TGTGCCAGCACACCCGTTGACAGGGCAGACATTCAGTACTTC
TRBV7-2	medium-sized	TRBJ2-1	.	CASSLGGYSYNEQFF	TGTGCCAGCAGCTTAGGAGGTTACTCTTACAATGAGCAGTTCTTC
TRBV6-5	medium-sized	TRBJ2-1	.	CASSYGTQEAHNEQFF	TGTGCCAGCAGTTACGGGACTCAAGAAGCACACAATGAGCAGTTCTTC
TRBV9	medium-sized	TRBJ2-1	TRBD2	CASSSRTSETKNEQFF	TGTGCCAGCAGTTCTCGGACTAGCGAGACCAAAAATGAGCAGTTCTTC
TRBV7-8	medium-sized	TRBJ2-1	TRBD2	CASSLSSGGAYNEQFF	TGTGCCAGCAGCTTAAGCAGCGGGGGGGCCTACAATGAGCAGTTCTTC
TRBV10-3	medium-sized	TRBJ2-3	TRBD2	CAISGLAGEADTQYF	TGTGCCATCAGCGGACTAGCGGGAGAGGCAGATACGCAGTATTTT
TRBV10-3	.	TRBJ2-7	.	CAGGLGGRGTDTQYF	TGTGCCGGGGGGCTAGGGGGCCGGGGCACAGATACGCAGTACTTC
TRBV7-8	.	TRBJ2-1	.	CASRLAASSYNEQFF	TGTGCCAGCAGACTAGCAGCGAGCTCCTACAATGAGCAGTTCTTC
TRBV6-5	.	TRBJ2-5	.	CASTSEGGSGETQYF	TGTGCCAGCACTTCCGAGGGGGGTAGCGGGGAGACCCAGTACTTC
TRBV6-5	.	TRBJ2-7	TRBD1	CASSYSGQGGEQYF	TGTGCCAGCAGTTACTCGGGACAGGGCGGCGAGCAGTACTTC
TRBV27	.	TRBJ2-7	TRBD1	CASSLQGVDEQYF	TGTGCCAGCAGTTTACAGGGGGTAGACGAGCAGTACTTC
TRBV10-1	large	TRBJ2-1	.	CASSEDREVAEQFF	TGCGCCAGCAGTGAGGACAGGGAGGTGGCTGAGCAGTTCTTC
TRBV6-1	large	TRBJ2-7	TRBD2	CASSELPGLAYYEQYF	TGTGCCAGCAGTGAACTTCCCGGACTAGCTTACTACGAGCAGTACTTC
TRBV6-1	few	TRBJ1-1	.	CASKLQLNTEAFF	TGTGCCAGCAAATTACAGCTGAACACTGAAGCTTTCTTT
TRBV6-1	large	TRBJ1-2	.	CASRGYQVRDGYTF	TGTGCCAGCAGGGGATACCAAGTAAGGGATGGCTACACCTTC
TRBV6-1	.	TRBJ2-1	TRBD2	CASSPRTSGRGNEQFF	TGTGCCAGCAGTCCGAGGACTAGCGGGAGAGGGAATGAGCAGTTCTTC
TRBV4-1	.	TRBJ2-2	.	CASSQVVGTNTGELFF	TGCGCCAGCAGCCAAGTGGTGGGGACGAACACCGGGGAGCTGTTTTTT
TRBV10-2	.	TRBJ2-5	.	CASMGSPRRAQYF	TGCGCCAGCATGGGGTCTCCCCGAAGGGCCCAGTACTTC
TRBV5-1	few	TRBJ2-3	TRBD2	CASSPTGGEQDTQYF	TGCGCCAGCAGCCCGACGGGGGGAGAGCAAGATACGCAGTATTTT
TRBV6-1	few	TRBJ2-1	.	CASTPVRGAYNEQFF	TGTGCCAGCACCCCGGTCAGGGGCGCCTACAATGAGCAGTTCTTC
TRBV6-5	.	TRBJ1-2	.	CASSYSGGSANYGYTF	TGTGCCAGCAGTTACTCGGGGGGTTCGGCTAACTATGGCTACACCTTC
TRBV28	.	TRBJ2-6	.	CASSWGESSGANVLTF	TGTGCCAGCAGCTGGGGCGAGTCCTCTGGGGCCAACGTCCTGACTTTC
TRBV6-1	once	TRBJ2-1	.	CASSEALGGSGRKNEQFF	TGTGCCAGCAGTGAAGCATTAGGGGGTAGCGGGCGTAAAAATGAGCAGTTCTTC
TRBV20-1	.	TRBJ2-1	TRBD2	CSAAGTSGMRNEQFF	TGCAGTGCTGCCGGGACTAGCGGGATGAGGAATGAGCAGTTCTTC
TRBV10-1	hyperexpanded	TRBJ2-1	TRBD2	CASSEAGTSGEQFF	TGCGCCAGCAGTGAAGCCGGGACTAGCGGCGAGCAGTTCTTC
TRBV27	medium-sized	TRBJ2-3	.	CASSEVDHTDTQYF	TGTGCCAGCAGTGAGGTGGACCACACAGATACGCAGTATTTT
TRBV10-2	few	TRBJ2-1	.	CASARDQLYEQFF	TGCGCCAGCGCTCGGGACCAACTTTACGAGCAGTTCTTC
TRBV14	.	TRBJ2-3	.	CGSGPGTRDKDTQYF	TGTGGCAGCGGCCCGGGGACGCGCGACAAAGACACGCAGTATTTT
TRBV6-1	.	TRBJ2-7	.	CASSRGTLSGYEQYF	TGTGCCAGCAGTAGAGGGACCCTCTCTGGTTACGAGCAGTACTTC
TRBV6-1	large	TRBJ2-1	.	CASNAGSSYNEQFF	TGTGCCAGCAATGCGGGGAGCTCCTACAATGAGCAGTTCTTC
TRBV6-1	large	TRBJ2-1	.	CASMETVFSYNEQFF	TGTGCCAGCATGGAAACGGTCTTCTCCTACAATGAGCAGTTCTTC
TRBV6-5	.	TRBJ1-2	.	CASSSSGVGRKNNYGYTF	TGTGCCAGCAGTTCCTCTGGGGTGGGTCGTAAAAATAACTATGGCTACACCTTC
TRBV6-1	.	TRBJ2-3	.	CASSPAKDGATDTQYF	TGTGCCAGCAGTCCCGCTAAGGACGGAGCCACAGATACGCAGTATTTT
TRBV27	.	TRBJ2-7	TRBD1	CASSLTGSYEQYF	TGTGCCAGCAGTCTGACAGGGTCTTACGAGCAGTACTTC
TRBV2	.	TRBJ2-3	.	CASRDSTTDTQYF	TGTGCCAGCCGGGACTCTACCACAGATACGCAGTATTTT
TRBV6-1	.	TRBJ2-3	TRBD2	CAGGREGTGQDTQYF	TGTGCCGGGGGTCGGGAGGGCACGGGCCAAGATACCCAGTACTTT
TRBV6-1	.	TRBJ2-7	.	CASRGAGLSPYEQYF	TGTGCCAGCAGAGGGGCGGGACTTTCTCCCTACGAGCAGTACTTC
TRBV4-2	.	TRBJ2-7	.	CASSQVRGNYNEQYF	TGTGCCAGCAGCCAAGTACGGGGGAACTACAATGAGCAGTACTTC
TRBV6-5	.	TRBJ2-7	TRBD2	CASSYRGLLSGNKNYEQYF	TGTGCCAGCAGTTACCGGGGCTTACTTAGCGGGAATAAAAACTACGAGCAGTACTTC
TRBV6-1	.	TRBJ2-2	.	CASSGTTGELFF	TGTGCCAGCAGTGGGACTACCGGGGAGCTGTTTTTT
TRBV27	.	TRBJ2-2	TRBD2	CASSRNGLAVANTGELFF	TGTGCCAGCAGTCGAAACGGACTAGCGGTAGCGAACACCGGGGAGCTGTTTTTT
TRBV30	.	TRBJ2-1	.	CRDPWTYNEQFF	TGCAGGGATCCCTGGACCTACAATGAGCAGTTCTTC
TRBV7-2	few	TRBJ2-7	.	CASSLEPGIVYEQYF	TGTGCCAGCAGCTTAGAACCGGGGATAGTTTACGAGCAGTACTTC
TRBV7-3	large	TRBJ2-1	.	CASSPNPETYNEQFF	TGTGCCAGCAGCCCGAATCCGGAGACGTACAATGAGCAGTTCTTC